The 15 T cell receptor beta chains in this list originate from one sample, sequenced in a study of blood T cells in healthy people across ages. Primed by a sample-barcoded 5' primer and a J-beta primer mix, a second PCR proceeded for roughly 7 to 12 cycles. One entry per CDR3 protein, called by TCRdb with MiXCR from the 5' RACE reads. The sample includes about 780,000 distinct CDR3 sequences, 46% of them seen just once. Specimen: blood. These receptors all come from an elderly man in good health.

This rearrangement joins TRBV7-9 to TRBJ1-2; 8 nucleotides line up with TRBD1. Looked up from germline, CDR1 is SEHNR and CDR2 is FQNEAQ (reference sequence). The CDR3 is made up of 14 amino acids. J was trimmed by 8 bases and V by 1 base; bases with no gene match: 6. The CDR3 region has the DNA TGTGCCAGCAGCTTAGTGCAGGGGGCGCCGGGCTACACCTTC. It codes for CASSLVQGAPGYTF. Combining the CDR3 with reference TRBV7-9 and TRBJ1-2 gives the whole variable domain DTGVSQNPRHKITKRGQNVTFRCDPISEHNRLYWYRQTLGQGPEFLTYFQNEAQLEKSRLLSDRFSAERPKGSFSTLEIQRTEQGDSAMYLCASSLVQGAPGYTFGSGTRLTVV.

V is TRBV2 and J is TRBJ1-6; D unresolved. V lost 2 bases, J lost 9 bases, and 14 bases lay in between. The CDR3 runs 15 residues. From germline, CDR1 is SNHLY and CDR2 FYNNEI. The CDR3 DNA follows: TGTGCCAGCAGTGAATCATCCCTCTCTGGTTCACCCCTCCACTTT. Translating gives CASSESSLSGSPLHF.

This clonotype was seen more than once but under ten times. The chain links TRBV6-1 to TRBJ2-5; 10 bases map to TRBD2. Germline CDR1 and CDR2: MNHNS and SASEGT. Germline trimming cut 7 bases from V and 4 bases from J; bases unmatched to any gene: 9. The CDR3 has 15 residues. The CDR3 here is CASTKTSGYRETQYF. In DNA form, the CDR3 reads TGTGCCAGCACAAAGACTAGCGGGTATAGAGAGACCCAGTACTTC.

This clonotype was seen more than once but under ten times. The CDR3 spells CASTGRGREQYF. In nucleotides, the CDR3 is TGTGCCAGCACGGGTAGGGGCAGGGAGCAGTACTTC. V gene TRBV27 combines with J gene TRBJ2-7; weak D call: TRBD1 (5 bases). Trimming left V 7 bases short and J 7 bases short, with 14 bases between. Germline assignment: CDR1 MNHEY and CDR2 SMNVEV (reference sequence). This CDR3 has 12 amino acids.

CDR3 sequence (DNA): TGCGCCAGCAGCAAACGGGACGGCCTAAACGAGCAGTACTTC. It codes for CASSKRDGLNEQYF. The chain employs TRBV4-1 and TRBJ2-5; TRBD1 or TRBD2 may be the D gene (5 bases each). The J call may be wrong; the DNA end is better matched by TRBJ2-7. The CDR3 runs 14 residues. CDR1 MGHRA and CDR2 YSYEKL come from the germline V gene.

This clonotype was picked up one time. The gene calls are TRBV9 and TRBJ2-1; the D gene could be TRBD1 or TRBD2 (5 bases each). The end of the DNA aligns better with TRBJ2-7, so the J call may be wrong. Germline CDR1 and CDR2: SGDLS and YYNGEE. The CDR3 is 16 residues long. The CDR3 DNA reads as TGTGCCAGCAGCCCACATCGGGGCCCCTCCTACAATGAGCAGTACTTC. Translated: CASSPHRGPSYNEQYF.

This clonotype was recorded a few times. This chain's CDR3 is CASSLMGADNEKLFF. In nucleotides, the CDR3 is TGTGCCAGCAGTTTGATGGGGGCGGATAATGAAAAACTGTTTTTT. V usage is TRBV28 and J usage is TRBJ1-4, with D maybe TRBD1 (6 bases). Germline lookup yields CDR1 MDHEN and CDR2 SYDVKM. Between the trimmed V and J ends, which lost 3 bases and 4 bases, there was a span of 12 bases. CDR3 length: 15 residues.

The chain links TRBV20-1 to TRBJ1-5; 7 nucleotides match TRBD1. The V gene end was trimmed by 4 bases and the J gene end by 6 bases; junction bases not matched to a gene: 9. Germline V lookup: CDR1 DFQATT, CDR2 SNEGSKA (reference sequence). The CDR3 is 14 residues long. The CDR3 loop is CSAKTGVSGQPQHF. In DNA, the CDR3 is TGCAGTGCTAAAACAGGGGTTTCGGGTCAGCCCCAGCATTTT.

Here the CDR3 reads CSAKFAGGASEAFF. In DNA form, the CDR3 reads TGCAGCGCGAAGTTCGCAGGGGGTGCTTCTGAAGCTTTCTTT. J is TRBJ1-1 and V is TRBV29-1; 7 bases agree with TRBD1. Per the germline V gene, CDR1 is SQVTM and CDR2 is ANQGSEA. V lost 7 bases to trimming and J lost 6 bases; unmatched junction nucleotides: 14. CDR3 length: 14 amino acids.

CDR3 DNA: TGTGCCAGCAGCCCTGGGCGGCGGGGTTACGAGCAGTACTTC. Translation gives CASSPGRRGYEQYF. This chain joins TRBV7-8 and TRBJ2-7; TRBD2 is a possible D gene (6 bases). Trimming took off 5 bases at V and 4 bases at J, with 15 bases between the two ends. This CDR3 comprises 14 residues. The germline gives CDR1 SGHVS, CDR2 FQNEAQ.

The genes are TRBV12-3 or TRBV12-4 and TRBJ2-2; 11 nucleotides agree with TRBD2. This CDR3 contains 16 residues. The trim removed 6 bases at V and 1 base at J, leaving 4 bases unmatched. This CDR3 reads CASRPTSGGNTGELFF. In nucleotides, the CDR3 is TGTGCCAGCAGGCCCACTAGCGGGGGGAACACCGGGGAGCTGTTTTTT.

This clonotype was detected a few times. The chain carries TRBV4-3 and TRBJ2-5; D gene unclear. V lost 5 bases and J lost 2, with 12 bases in between. The CDR3 is made up of 14 amino acids. The germline V gene encodes CDR1 LGHNA and CDR2 YSLEER. This CDR3 is CASSNRLLQETQYF. The DNA for the CDR3 is TGCGCCAGCAGCAACCGACTGCTACAAGAGACCCAGTACTTC.

This chain links TRBV5-1 with TRBJ2-3, with 7 bases aligning to TRBD2. This CDR3 comprises 17 residues. Per germline, CDR1 SGHRS and CDR2 YFSETQ. Losses at the gene ends were 0 bases for V and 3 bases for J; bases not matched to a gene: 10. The CDR3 nucleotides are TGCGCCAGCAGCTTGGATGACGGTTCGGGGGGTACAGATACGCAGTATTTT. This encodes CASSLDDGSGGTDTQYF.

The V gene is TRBV27, the J gene TRBJ2-7; 8 positions agree with TRBD1. With 10 bases clipped from V and 7 bases from J, the junction kept 9 bases outside the gene matches. The CDR3 is 12 amino acids. Germline CDR1 MNHEY, CDR2 SMNVEV (reference sequence). The CDR3 nucleotides are TGTGCCACCAGACAGGGGACGGGGGAGCAGTACTTC. It codes for CATRQGTGEQYF.

Concerning this clonotype itself: One junction end disagrees with the germline gene, perhaps due to a read error. This rearrangement joins TRBV5-1 to TRBJ2-6; D is undetermined. Per the germline V gene, CDR1 is SGHRS and CDR2 is YFSETQ. This CDR3 region has 15 residues. CDR3 sequence reads: CASSPTDSGTNVLTF. The DNA for the CDR3 is TGCGCCAGCAGCCCTACAGACTCTGGGACCAACGTCCTGACTTTC.